These T cell receptor beta chains were read from a single sample in a study of blood T cell repertoires in COVID-19. Profiling relied on immunoSEQ multiplex PCR, and the TCRdb table lists in-frame clones only, not all of them. The data contain 200,000 to 250,000 clones, around four fifths of them singletons. Source material: peripheral blood. These receptors all stem from a woman aged 45-60 years with active or convalescent COVID-19. The CDR3 runs from the conserved cysteine through the conserved F or W. Each record gives: V gene, CDR3 length, clone size, J gene, D gene, CDR3 DNA, CDR3 protein. A D gene is named only where the DNA matches it firmly. Clone size is given for some rows only: seen once, a few or many times, or a class if the clone is expanded.

V gene: TRBV18; CDR3 length: 15; clone size: -; J gene: TRBJ1-1; D gene: -; CDR3 DNA: TGTGCCAGCTCACCACCGGGCACCATGAACACTGAAGCTTTCTTT; CDR3 protein: CASSPPGTMNTEAFF
V gene: TRBV29-1; CDR3 length: 15; clone size: -; J gene: TRBJ1-1; D gene: TRBD1; CDR3 DNA: TGCAGCGTTAAAACGGGAGGAAACAGGGGGACTGAAGCTTTCTTT; CDR3 protein: CSVKTGGNRGTEAFF
V gene: TRBV5-6; CDR3 length: 15; clone size: -; J gene: TRBJ1-1; D gene: -; CDR3 DNA: TGTGCCAGCAGCTTGAAGCAGGCCCCTAACACTGAAGCTTTCTTT; CDR3 protein: CASSLKQAPNTEAFF
V gene: TRBV19; CDR3 length: 15; clone size: -; J gene: TRBJ1-2; D gene: -; CDR3 DNA: TGTGCCAGTACGGGCAGGGGCGACAGCTACTATGGCTACACCTTC; CDR3 protein: CASTGRGDSYYGYTF
V gene: TRBV6-1; CDR3 length: 16; clone size: -; J gene: TRBJ1-1; D gene: TRBD1; CDR3 DNA: TGTGCCAGCAGTGAAGCCGTCAGGGGGCTGGACACTGAAGCTTTCTTT; CDR3 protein: CASSEAVRGLDTEAFF
V gene: TRBV2; CDR3 length: 14; clone size: -; J gene: TRBJ2-5; D gene: -; CDR3 DNA: TGTGCCAGCGGACGGGGGGCCAACCAAGAGACCCAGTACTTC; CDR3 protein: CASGRGANQETQYF
V gene: TRBV5-5; CDR3 length: 18; clone size: -; J gene: TRBJ1-3; D gene: TRBD1; CDR3 DNA: TGTGCCAGCAGCCCAAGGACAGGCGACTTTCTCTCTGGAAACACCATATATTTT; CDR3 protein: CASSPRTGDFLSGNTIYF
V gene: TRBV5-1; CDR3 length: 15; clone size: -; J gene: TRBJ1-6; D gene: -; CDR3 DNA: TGCGCCAGCAGCCTGGCAGGGGCCCATTATTCACCCCTCCACTTT; CDR3 protein: CASSLAGAHYSPLHF
V gene: TRBV6-5; CDR3 length: 11; clone size: once; J gene: TRBJ1-1; D gene: -; CDR3 DNA: TGTGCCGGGAAGGGAGGCACTGAAGCTTTCTTT; CDR3 protein: CAGKGGTEAFF
V gene: TRBV5-1; CDR3 length: 15; clone size: -; J gene: TRBJ2-3; D gene: TRBD2; CDR3 DNA: TGCGCCCGCAGCGGCCGGGGACTAGGGGGGGATACGCAGTATTTT; CDR3 protein: CARSGRGLGGDTQYF
V gene: TRBV19; CDR3 length: 12; clone size: -; J gene: TRBJ2-1; D gene: TRBD1; CDR3 DNA: TGTGCCACCAGACAGGGGGCAAGGGAGCAGTTCTTC; CDR3 protein: CATRQGAREQFF
V gene: TRBV2; CDR3 length: 13; clone size: -; J gene: TRBJ1-6; D gene: -; CDR3 DNA: TGTGCCAGCATGGGGACAATTAATTCACCCCTCCACTTT; CDR3 protein: CASMGTINSPLHF
V gene: TRBV10-1; CDR3 length: 13; clone size: many; J gene: TRBJ2-3; D gene: TRBD2; CDR3 DNA: TGCGCCAGAGTAGCGGGGGGCTCGGATACGCAGTATTTT; CDR3 protein: CARVAGGSDTQYF
V gene: TRBV7-9; CDR3 length: 16; clone size: -; J gene: TRBJ2-1; D gene: TRBD1; CDR3 DNA: TGTGCCAGCAGCTTAGAAGGACAGGGTGGTAGGTATGAGCAGTTCTTC; CDR3 protein: CASSLEGQGGRYEQFF
V gene: TRBV28; CDR3 length: 21; clone size: -; J gene: TRBJ2-4; D gene: TRBD1; CDR3 DNA: TGTGCCAGCAGTTTACGGTACACGGGACAGGGGGCGAAGCTTTCCAAAAACATTCAGTACTTC; CDR3 protein: CASSLRYTGQGAKLSKNIQYF
V gene: TRBV7-3; CDR3 length: 14; clone size: -; J gene: TRBJ1-1; D gene: -; CDR3 DNA: TGTGCCAGCAGCCCCAGGGGTGGCGGCACTGAAGCTTTCTTT; CDR3 protein: CASSPRGGGTEAFF
V gene: TRBV7-6; CDR3 length: 19; clone size: -; J gene: TRBJ2-1; D gene: -; CDR3 DNA: TGTGCCAGCAGCTTAATGGCCCCTCGAGCGGGCGGGCTCTACAATGAGCAGTTCTTC; CDR3 protein: CASSLMAPRAGGLYNEQFF
V gene: TRBV5-4; CDR3 length: 16; clone size: once; J gene: TRBJ2-3; D gene: TRBD2; CDR3 DNA: TGTGCCAGCAGCCATGGAGTAGCGGGGGGAGGGGATACGCAGTATTTT; CDR3 protein: CASSHGVAGGGDTQYF
V gene: TRBV7-6; CDR3 length: 12; clone size: once; J gene: TRBJ2-7; D gene: -; CDR3 DNA: TGTGCCAGCAGCCGCCCCCCGGGCGAGCAGTACTTC; CDR3 protein: CASSRPPGEQYF
V gene: TRBV30; CDR3 length: 13; clone size: once; J gene: TRBJ1-5; D gene: TRBD1; CDR3 DNA: TGTGCCTGGAGAGCGACAGGGACTCAGCCCCAGCATTTT; CDR3 protein: CAWRATGTQPQHF
V gene: TRBV5-4; CDR3 length: 12; clone size: -; J gene: TRBJ2-7; D gene: TRBD1; CDR3 DNA: TGTGCCAGCAGCTTCAGACAGGGAAGGAAGTACTTC; CDR3 protein: CASSFRQGRKYF
V gene: TRBV29-1; CDR3 length: 13; clone size: -; J gene: TRBJ1-1; D gene: -; CDR3 DNA: TGCAGCGTTGGTCGGGTCTCGAACACTGAAGCTTTCTTT; CDR3 protein: CSVGRVSNTEAFF
V gene: TRBV6-1; CDR3 length: 14; clone size: -; J gene: TRBJ1-2; D gene: TRBD1; CDR3 DNA: TGTGCCAGCAGTGAAGCGGGACAGGGACGCGGCTACACCTTC; CDR3 protein: CASSEAGQGRGYTF
V gene: TRBV7-3; CDR3 length: 14; clone size: -; J gene: TRBJ2-2; D gene: -; CDR3 DNA: TGTGCCAGCAGGCGACAGTGGAACACCGGGGAGCTGTTTTTT; CDR3 protein: CASRRQWNTGELFF
V gene: TRBV6-2/TRBV6-3; CDR3 length: 14; clone size: -; J gene: TRBJ2-3; D gene: -; CDR3 DNA: TGTGCCAGCAGTTATCTGGCGGGGACAGATACGCAGTATTTT; CDR3 protein: CASSYLAGTDTQYF
V gene: TRBV2; CDR3 length: 14; clone size: -; J gene: TRBJ1-5; D gene: -; CDR3 DNA: TGTGCCAGCCGGAGGACAGCTTCTAATCAGCCCCAGCATTTT; CDR3 protein: CASRRTASNQPQHF
V gene: TRBV6-1; CDR3 length: 13; clone size: once; J gene: TRBJ1-1; D gene: -; CDR3 DNA: TGTGCCAGCAGTTGGGGGCAAAACACTGAAGCTTTCTTT; CDR3 protein: CASSWGQNTEAFF
V gene: TRBV4-2; CDR3 length: 17; clone size: once; J gene: TRBJ2-5; D gene: TRBD2; CDR3 DNA: TGTGCCAGCAGCCCCGGGGGAGGCGGGGGGGCCAGGGAGACCCAGTACTTC; CDR3 protein: CASSPGGGGGARETQYF
V gene: TRBV6-5; CDR3 length: 16; clone size: -; J gene: TRBJ1-1; D gene: -; CDR3 DNA: TGTGCCAGCAGTTTTCGGGGGGACTGGAGGGGCACTGAAGCTTTCTTT; CDR3 protein: CASSFRGDWRGTEAFF
V gene: TRBV6-1; CDR3 length: 15; clone size: -; J gene: TRBJ2-5; D gene: -; CDR3 DNA: TGTGCCAGCAGTGAAGGGACACGCCAACGGGAGACCCAGTACTTC; CDR3 protein: CASSEGTRQRETQYF
V gene: TRBV28; CDR3 length: 15; clone size: -; J gene: TRBJ2-7; D gene: TRBD2; CDR3 DNA: TGTGCCAGCAGTTTAGCGACTAGCGGTTCCTACGAGCAGTACTTC; CDR3 protein: CASSLATSGSYEQYF
V gene: TRBV28; CDR3 length: 17; clone size: few; J gene: TRBJ2-6; D gene: TRBD2; CDR3 DNA: TGTGCCAGCAGTCTCTTAAGCGGGAGACGTGGGGCCAACGTCCTGACTTTC; CDR3 protein: CASSLLSGRRGANVLTF
V gene: TRBV11-2; CDR3 length: 13; clone size: once; J gene: TRBJ1-6; D gene: -; CDR3 DNA: TGTGCCAGCAGCTCCCAGGATGATTCACCCCTCCACTTT; CDR3 protein: CASSSQDDSPLHF
V gene: TRBV5-1; CDR3 length: 16; clone size: -; J gene: TRBJ2-2; D gene: -; CDR3 DNA: TGCGCCAGCAGCCGGGGGACAGAGAAAAACACCGGGGAGCTGTTTTTT; CDR3 protein: CASSRGTEKNTGELFF
V gene: TRBV12-3/TRBV12-4; CDR3 length: 13; clone size: -; J gene: TRBJ2-1; D gene: -; CDR3 DNA: TGTGCCAGCAGTTTGGGCAGATACAATGAGCAGTTCTTC; CDR3 protein: CASSLGRYNEQFF
V gene: TRBV12-5; CDR3 length: 12; clone size: -; J gene: TRBJ2-7; D gene: TRBD2; CDR3 DNA: TGTGCTAGTGCTCGGGAGGAGGACGAGCAGTACTTC; CDR3 protein: CASAREEDEQYF
V gene: TRBV7-9; CDR3 length: 16; clone size: -; J gene: TRBJ1-2; D gene: -; CDR3 DNA: TGTGCCAGCAGCCAACAGGGTTTAACGTCCTTGGCCGGCTACACCTTC; CDR3 protein: CASSQQGLTSLAGYTF
V gene: TRBV5-1; CDR3 length: 21; clone size: -; J gene: TRBJ2-7; D gene: TRBD2; CDR3 DNA: TGCGCCAGCAGCTTGGTCCCCCGGACTAGCGGGAGGGCTAACCATCTCTACGAGCAGTACTTC; CDR3 protein: CASSLVPRTSGRANHLYEQYF
V gene: TRBV28; CDR3 length: 12; clone size: -; J gene: TRBJ1-2; D gene: -; CDR3 DNA: TGTGCCAGCAGTCAAAGCGCGTATGGCTACACCTTC; CDR3 protein: CASSQSAYGYTF
V gene: TRBV4-1; CDR3 length: 14; clone size: -; J gene: TRBJ1-2; D gene: -; CDR3 DNA: TGCGCCAGCAGCCAAGATGTGGCTGACTATGGCTACACCTTC; CDR3 protein: CASSQDVADYGYTF
V gene: TRBV5-8; CDR3 length: 11; clone size: -; J gene: TRBJ2-1; D gene: -; CDR3 DNA: TGTGCCAGCAGCGACCGAACTAAGTGCTTCTTC; CDR3 protein: CASSDRTKCFF
V gene: TRBV25-1; CDR3 length: 14; clone size: -; J gene: TRBJ2-7; D gene: TRBD1; CDR3 DNA: TGTGCCAGCAGTGATTCAGGGGGAACTTACGAGCAGTACTTC; CDR3 protein: CASSDSGGTYEQYF
V gene: TRBV24-1; CDR3 length: 15; clone size: -; J gene: TRBJ2-5; D gene: TRBD1; CDR3 DNA: TGTGCCACCAGTGACCGTACAGGGGGGCAAGAGACCCAGTACTTC; CDR3 protein: CATSDRTGGQETQYF
V gene: TRBV19; CDR3 length: 13; clone size: once; J gene: TRBJ2-1; D gene: TRBD2; CDR3 DNA: TGTGCCAGTCAAGCTAGCGGGAGTTATGAGCAGTTCTTC; CDR3 protein: CASQASGSYEQFF
V gene: TRBV10-3; CDR3 length: 12; clone size: -; J gene: TRBJ1-2; D gene: -; CDR3 DNA: TGTGCCAGCGAGGACGGAGGTTATGGCTACACCTTC; CDR3 protein: CASEDGGYGYTF
V gene: TRBV7-7; CDR3 length: 16; clone size: once; J gene: TRBJ2-5; D gene: -; CDR3 DNA: TGTGCCAGCAGCCCCGACACGAAGGCCGACCGGGGGACCCAGTACTTC; CDR3 protein: CASSPDTKADRGTQYF